This TCR beta chain was found in a study of CD8+ T cells in alopecia areata. Only one count was recorded for this clone. Its antigen is currently unknown. Study-level points and caveats: Especially in alopecia totalis/universalis, lesional scalp showed greater clonality than normal scalp did.

Investigators isolated RNA and reverse transcribed it into cDNA to act as the sequencing template. Assay: immunoSEQ multiplex PCR; the TCRdb copy retains only in-frame clones and omits some. The data show roughly 60,000 clones, roughly two fifths seen once. Samples from alopecia areata patients were lesional scalp punch biopsies and peripheral blood. PBMCs provided sorted CD4+ and CD8+ T cells. The receptor's source is a human donor with alopecia areata. The specimen sequenced was NKG2D-low CD8+ T cells sorted from blood.

The CDR3 DNA follows: TGTGCCAGCAGCGCCGATGGGACAGCTCAAGAGACCCAGTACTTC. Amino acids: CASSADGTAQETQYF. The chain joins TRBV27 to TRBJ2-5, with 7 bases lining up with TRBD1. CDR1 is MNHEY, CDR2 SMNVEV, per germline (reference sequence). The CDR3 has 15 amino acids. V gave up 6 bases and J gave up 2 bases; unmatched junction bases: 9.